The rows below give T cell receptor beta chains drawn from one sample of a study of shared clonotypes between healthy human individuals. Sequenced by immunoSEQ multiplex PCR; TCRdb stores in-frame clones only, minus some. The data show under 600,000 clones, more than 95% seen once. Sequences were obtained from naive CD4+ T cells sorted from blood. Source of these receptors: a woman aged 25 to 39 in good health. Each CDR3 is given with its conserved first and last residue.

V,J,CDR3
TRBV5-4,TRBJ2-2,CASRSELVNGELFF
TRBV11-2,TRBJ2-7,CASSPRRAREQYF
TRBV5-1,TRBJ2-1,CASRTSGINNEQFF
TRBV7-3,TRBJ2-1,CASSSMGASGRVTNEQFF
TRBV5-1,TRBJ2-1,CASSYGLAGAYNEQFF
TRBV7-9,TRBJ1-2,CASSLPGGWRGYTF
TRBV28,TRBJ2-3,CASSPRASGLGGDTQYF
TRBV29-1,TRBJ1-4,CSTKPNNEKLFF
TRBV4-1,TRBJ2-7,CASSQELWVEQYF
TRBV11-2,TRBJ2-7,CASSLVRVYEQYF
TRBV28,TRBJ1-4,CASSPGGAANEKLFF
TRBV5-1,TRBJ2-1,CASSLFLTRGHNEQFF
TRBV19,TRBJ2-2,CASSIATGQGNTGELFF
TRBV28,TRBJ2-7,CASSLTGPGGGSYEQYF
TRBV5-1,TRBJ2-7,CASSREQSSYEQYF
TRBV5-1,TRBJ2-7,CASKVAVETYEQYF